Below, one T cell receptor (beta chain) is given with its context. These data are taken from a study of blood T cell repertoires in COVID-19. Study as a whole: Recovery among Cohort 3 donors was established by two negative PCRs, clearance, or symptom resolution. PBMCs, B-cell-depleted T cells, or T cells were the source of the cDNA or gDNA that made up the material.

Trimming shortened V by 5 bases and J by 1 base, and 18 bases separated the two germline ends. The CDR3 is 17 residues long. Germline CDR1 SGHAT, CDR2 FQNNGV. TCRdb keeps only in-frame clones here, not all; method: immunoSEQ multiplex PCR. The sample contains over 200,000 clones, roughly 90% of which appear only once. Residents of 20 to 25 US areas, aged about 18 to 89 years, made up the participants. Participant-reported clinical history was the basis for cohort assignment. The sample consisted of PBMCs or T cells enriched from blood (not recorded which). The receptor was derived from a woman in her fifties or sixties in a cohort exposed to, infected with or recovered from COVID-19 (not recorded which). The V gene is TRBV11-2, the J gene TRBJ2-4; possibly TRBD2 for D (6 bases). The CDR3 DNA follows: TGTGCCAGCAGCCCCCGGGACTCACCGGTCGCCAAAAACATTCAGTACTTC. Translated, it gives CASSPRDSPVAKNIQYF.